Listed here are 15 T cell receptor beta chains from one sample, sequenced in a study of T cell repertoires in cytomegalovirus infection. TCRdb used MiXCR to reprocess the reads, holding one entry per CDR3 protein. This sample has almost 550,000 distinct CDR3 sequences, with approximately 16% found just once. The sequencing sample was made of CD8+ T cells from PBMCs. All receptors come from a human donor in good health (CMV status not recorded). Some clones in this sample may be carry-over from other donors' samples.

DNA for the CDR3: TGTGCCAGCAGCTCACAGGGAAGTAGCTATGGCTACACCTTC. This gives the protein CASSSQGSSYGYTF. The chain recombines TRBV9 with TRBJ1-2; possibly TRBD1 for D (6 bases). The CDR3 has 14 amino acids. CDR1 is SGDLS, CDR2 YYNGEE, per germline. Trimming shortened V by 4 bases and J by 4 bases, and 14 bases separated the two germline ends.

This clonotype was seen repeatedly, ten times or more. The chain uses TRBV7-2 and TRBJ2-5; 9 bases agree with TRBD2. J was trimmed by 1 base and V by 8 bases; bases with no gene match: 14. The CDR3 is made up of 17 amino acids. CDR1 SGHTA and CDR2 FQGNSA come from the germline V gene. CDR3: CASSRGELAGFQETQYF. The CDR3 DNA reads TGTGCCAGCTCGCGGGGGGAACTAGCGGGTTTCCAAGAGACCCAGTACTTC.

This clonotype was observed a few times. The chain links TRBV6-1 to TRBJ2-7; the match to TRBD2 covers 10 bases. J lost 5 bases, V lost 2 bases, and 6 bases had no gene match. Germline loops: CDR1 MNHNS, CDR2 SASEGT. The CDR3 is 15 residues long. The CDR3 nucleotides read TGTGCCAGCAGTGAACTTTCTAGCGGGGGCGACGAGCAGTACTTC. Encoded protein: CASSELSSGGDEQYF.

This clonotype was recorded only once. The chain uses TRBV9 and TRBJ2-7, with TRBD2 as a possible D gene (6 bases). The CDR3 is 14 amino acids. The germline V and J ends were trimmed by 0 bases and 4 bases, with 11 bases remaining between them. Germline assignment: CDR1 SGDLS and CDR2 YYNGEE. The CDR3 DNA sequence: TGTGCCAGCAGCGTAGGGGTTAGCGGTTACGAGCAGTACTTC. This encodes CASSVGVSGYEQYF.

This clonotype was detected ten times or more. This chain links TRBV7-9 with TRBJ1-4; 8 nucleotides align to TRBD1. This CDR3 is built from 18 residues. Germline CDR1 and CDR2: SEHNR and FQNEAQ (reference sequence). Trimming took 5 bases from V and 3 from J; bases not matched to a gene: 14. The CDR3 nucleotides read TGTGCCAGCAGCCTCCGGGACAGGTCGAGGTACCCTAATGAAAAACTGTTTTTT. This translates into CASSLRDRSRYPNEKLFF.

The CDR3 DNA sequence: TGTGCCAGCAGTTACTCGATAGGGTTTGGGGCCAACGTCCTGACTTTC. Protein sequence: CASSYSIGFGANVLTF. The chain couples TRBV6-5 to TRBJ2-6; D not resolved. The CDR3 sequence is 16 residues long. Trimming took 0 bases from V and 3 from J, leaving 9 bases between them. Germline V lookup: CDR1 MNHEY, CDR2 SVGAGI.

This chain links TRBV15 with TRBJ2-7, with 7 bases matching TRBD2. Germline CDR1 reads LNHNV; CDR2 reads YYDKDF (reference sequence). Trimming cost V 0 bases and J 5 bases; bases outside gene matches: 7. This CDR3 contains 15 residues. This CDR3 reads CATSREQRDTNEQYF. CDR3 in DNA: TGTGCCACCAGCAGAGAGCAGCGGGATACCAACGAGCAGTACTTC.

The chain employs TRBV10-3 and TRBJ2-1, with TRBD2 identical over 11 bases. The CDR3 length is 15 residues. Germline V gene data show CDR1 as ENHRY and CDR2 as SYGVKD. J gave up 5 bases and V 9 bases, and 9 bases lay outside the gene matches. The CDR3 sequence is CAIQIGTSGNNEQFF. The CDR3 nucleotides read TGTGCCATTCAAATCGGGACTAGCGGCAACAATGAGCAGTTCTTC.

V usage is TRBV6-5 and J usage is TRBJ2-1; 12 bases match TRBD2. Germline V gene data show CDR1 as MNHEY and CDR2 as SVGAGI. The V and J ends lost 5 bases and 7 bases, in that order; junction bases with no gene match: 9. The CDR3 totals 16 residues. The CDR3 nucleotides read TGTGCCAGCAGTACCCAGACTAGCGGGAGAGATAATGAGCAGTTCTTC. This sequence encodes CASSTQTSGRDNEQFF.

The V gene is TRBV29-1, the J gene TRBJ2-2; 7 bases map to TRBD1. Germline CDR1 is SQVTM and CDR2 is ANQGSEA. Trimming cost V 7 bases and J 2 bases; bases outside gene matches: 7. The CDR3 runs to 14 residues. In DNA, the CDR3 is TGCAGCGGGAAGGGACAGATTAACACCGGGGAGCTGTTTTTT. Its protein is CSGKGQINTGELFF.

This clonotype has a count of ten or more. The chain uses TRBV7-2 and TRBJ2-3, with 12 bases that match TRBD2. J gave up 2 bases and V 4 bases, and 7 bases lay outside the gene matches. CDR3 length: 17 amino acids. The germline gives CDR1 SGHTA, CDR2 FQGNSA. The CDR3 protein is CASSSRLAGAPTDTQYF. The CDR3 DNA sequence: TGTGCCAGCAGCTCCCGACTAGCGGGAGCCCCCACAGATACGCAGTATTTT.

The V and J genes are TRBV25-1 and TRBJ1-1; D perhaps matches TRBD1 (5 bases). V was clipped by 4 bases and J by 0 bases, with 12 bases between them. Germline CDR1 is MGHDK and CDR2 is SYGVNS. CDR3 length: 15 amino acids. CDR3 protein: CASSADSFMNTEAFF. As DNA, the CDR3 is TGTGCCAGCAGTGCCGACAGTTTCATGAACACTGAAGCTTTCTTT.

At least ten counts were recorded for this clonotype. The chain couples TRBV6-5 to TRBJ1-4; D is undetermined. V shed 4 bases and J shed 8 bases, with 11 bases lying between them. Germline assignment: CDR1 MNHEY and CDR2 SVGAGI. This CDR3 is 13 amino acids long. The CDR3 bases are TGTGCCAGCAGTTTAGGACGTGCGGAAAAACTGTTTTTT. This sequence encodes CASSLGRAEKLFF.

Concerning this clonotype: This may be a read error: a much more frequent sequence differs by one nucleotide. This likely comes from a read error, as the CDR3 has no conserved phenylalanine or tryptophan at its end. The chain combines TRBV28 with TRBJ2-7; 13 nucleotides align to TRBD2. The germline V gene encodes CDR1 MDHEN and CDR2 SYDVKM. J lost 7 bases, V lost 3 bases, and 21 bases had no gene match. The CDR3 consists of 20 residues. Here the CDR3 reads CASSFDFWTVTSGRVWEQYL. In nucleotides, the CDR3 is TGTGCCAGCAGTTTTGATTTTTGGACAGTCACTAGCGGGAGGGTCTGGGAGCAGTACTTA.

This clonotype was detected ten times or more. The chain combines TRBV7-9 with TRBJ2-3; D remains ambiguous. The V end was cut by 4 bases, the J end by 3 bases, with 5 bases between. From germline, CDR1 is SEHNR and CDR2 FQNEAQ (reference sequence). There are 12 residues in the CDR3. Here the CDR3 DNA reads TGTGCCAGCAGCTCCGGGACAGATACGCAGTATTTT. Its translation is CASSSGTDTQYF.